This entry features one T cell receptor (beta chain) sequence. The source of the sample is a study of blood T cell repertoires in COVID-19. The authors' processing: Estimation of nucleated cell counts was performed using reference gene primer amplification. The table came from immunoSEQ multiplex PCR; TCRdb's copy has only in-frame clones and leaves some out. V, J and clone size are taken as reported in that table, and D and trimming were inferred from the DNA itself. The repertoire includes roughly 200,000 clones, around 83% of them detected once, and roughly 8% sits in the top ten. CDR1 is MNHEY, CDR2 SMNVEV, per germline (reference sequence). V gave up 11 bases and J gave up 0 bases, with 14 bases separating them. The CDR3 is 13 amino acids.

This rearrangement joins TRBV27 to TRBJ2-7; D call uncertain. The sequenced sample consisted of peripheral blood. The source is a woman older than 75 with COVID-19, enrolled during active disease. CDR3 in DNA: TGTGCCTACCGCGTTGGTTTCTCCTACGAGCAGTACTTC. As protein: CAYRVGFSYEQYF.